The sequence of this TCR beta chain was determined in a study of blood T cell repertoires in COVID-19. As for the study in general: Acute and convalescent COVID-19 samples came from the United States, Italy and Spain. Nucleic acid was either cDNA or gDNA, and it came from T cells, B-cell-depleted T cells, or PBMCs.

Authors' processing steps: Estimation of nucleated cell counts was performed using reference gene primer amplification. Using immunoSEQ multiplex PCR, the repertoire was profiled, and TCRdb retains in-frame clones only, with some absent. Clone size and V and J calls were adopted from that table, with D and trimming inferred from the DNA. Of roughly 160,000 clones in the sample, approximately 91% were seen once. Seattle cases were enrolled at active infection and followed longitudinally. The CDR3 extends over 16 amino acids. Germline CDR1 is SGDLS and CDR2 is YYNGEE. V trimming: 3 bases; J trimming: 2 bases; junction bases outside the gene matches: 7.

The rearrangement uses TRBV9 and TRBJ1-2; 10 bases line up with TRBD1. The source material was peripheral blood. This TCR came from a man younger than 35 with COVID-19, enrolled during active disease. CDR3 sequence reads: CASSDARDRGNYGYTF. DNA of the CDR3: TGTGCCAGCAGCGACGCCAGGGACAGGGGAAACTATGGCTACACCTTC.